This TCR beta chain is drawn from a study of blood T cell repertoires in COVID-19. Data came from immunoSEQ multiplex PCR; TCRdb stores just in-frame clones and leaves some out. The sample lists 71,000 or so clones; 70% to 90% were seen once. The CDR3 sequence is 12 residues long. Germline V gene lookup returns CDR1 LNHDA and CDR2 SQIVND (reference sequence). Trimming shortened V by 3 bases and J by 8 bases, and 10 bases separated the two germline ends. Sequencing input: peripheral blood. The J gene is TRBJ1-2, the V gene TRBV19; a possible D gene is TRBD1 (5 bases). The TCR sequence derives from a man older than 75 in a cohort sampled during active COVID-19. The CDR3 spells CASSMTEWGYTF. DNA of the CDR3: TGTGCCAGTAGTATGACAGAGTGGGGCTACACCTTC. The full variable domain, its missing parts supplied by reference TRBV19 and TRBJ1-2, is DGGITQSPKYLFRKEGQNVTLSCEQNLNHDAMYWYRQDPGQGLRLIYYSQIVNDFQKGDIAEGYSVSREKKESFPLTVTSAQKNPTAFYLCASSMTEWGYTFGSGTRLTVV.